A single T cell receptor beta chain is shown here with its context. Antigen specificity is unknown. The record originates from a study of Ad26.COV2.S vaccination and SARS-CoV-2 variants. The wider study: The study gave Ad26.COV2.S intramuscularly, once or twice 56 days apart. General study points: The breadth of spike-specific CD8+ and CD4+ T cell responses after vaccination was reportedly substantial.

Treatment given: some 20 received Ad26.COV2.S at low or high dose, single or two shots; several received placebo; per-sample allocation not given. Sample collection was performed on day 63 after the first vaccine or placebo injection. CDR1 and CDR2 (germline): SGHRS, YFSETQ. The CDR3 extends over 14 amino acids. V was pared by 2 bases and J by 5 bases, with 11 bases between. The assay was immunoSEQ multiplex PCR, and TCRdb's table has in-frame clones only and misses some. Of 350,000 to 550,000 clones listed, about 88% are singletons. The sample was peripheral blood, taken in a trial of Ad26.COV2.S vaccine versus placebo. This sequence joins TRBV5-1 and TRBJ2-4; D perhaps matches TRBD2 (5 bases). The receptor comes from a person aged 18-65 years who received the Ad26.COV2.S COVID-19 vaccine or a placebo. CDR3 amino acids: CASSFEGRQNIQYF. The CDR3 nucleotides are TGCGCCAGCAGCTTCGAGGGTCGCCAAAACATTCAGTACTTC.